Detailed here is one TCR beta chain. This clone has only a few counts. Its recognized antigen is unknown. No clone much larger than this one lies a single base away; base qualities are absent. According to the study, the label for this sample's time point signals: about 28 days (+/-7) after the second vaccine dose. AZD1222 recipients with second doses at about 4 weeks or about 12 weeks were pooled, because spike-specific TCR depth and breadth did not differ between schedules. The vaccinee samples were drawn from two UK trials, COV001 and COV002, one of which was a single-blind randomized controlled phase 2/3 trial testing AZD1222 (ChAdOx1 nCoV-19) in healthy adults. Trial participant PBMC samples were collected at day 0 and day 28 after the second dose for TCRbeta chain sequencing. The data stem from a study of T cell responses to AZD1222 COVID-19 vaccine (dated by TCRdb to the early 2020s). Describing the broader study: A total of 240 or so trial participants underwent TCR sequencing, of whom roughly 210 had received two doses of AZD1222 and 26 had received two doses of the MenACWY control vaccine. Enrollment into the trials was organized by age into subgroups of 18-55, 56-69 and 70-plus years, and those subgroups contained around 150, 28 and 57 TCR-sequenced participants, respectively.

The CDR3 regions of human TCRbeta chains were subjected to immunosequencing. The authors processed their data as follows. TCRs in the repertoires were compared against a reference library of SARS-CoV-2-specific TCRs that had been generated with the MIRA antigen-specificity platform. Breadth was defined as the fraction of unique TCRs that were SARS-CoV-2-associated, and depth was defined as the fraction of total T cells that were SARS-CoV-2-associated. Using the MIRA data, each spike-specific TCR was assigned both to the spike region to which the TCR was reactive and to a CD4 or CD8 class. Log10-transformed breadth and depth values were compared by one-way ANOVA with Sidak's multiple comparisons tests. TCRdb's version of the immuneACCESS table is confined to in-frame rearrangements and falls short of the full clone set. An unresolved V gene accounts for under half of the shortfall where checked; the remainder is of unknown origin. Clonal size and the V and J genes are those of that table, whereas D and trimming came from the DNA. Across this sample there are tens of thousands of clones, with roughly 80% seen only once. The top ten clones comprise roughly 3.6% of the sample.

Study-wide conclusions, independent of this receptor: Because no day 14 peak-response samples were available, the repertoires could be characterized only after the peak T cell response. Participants were mostly white British, with more females than males. The authors suggested clonal diversity may have been underestimated. Conclusions about previously exposed vaccinees are limited, since just 6 or 7 AZD1222 recipients were seropositive for SARS-CoV-2 at baseline. In the small 56-69-year group, the increase in depth fell short of significance, most likely because of low power. After two AZD1222 doses, spike-specific TCR breadth and depth were significantly higher than at day 0 and than in MenACWY recipients. The whole spike protein was spanned by vaccine-associated CD4 TCRs, and dominant responses were seen in regions 160-218 and 743-854. Epitopes outside the regions mutated in the B.1.351 and B.1.1.7 variants were reportedly recognized by nearly half of the unique spike-specific TCRs.

This TCR derives from an adult who received the AZD1222 COVID-19 vaccine. The material sequenced was peripheral blood, taken 28 days after the second AZD1222 dose.

The DNA sequence follows: TGCGCCAGCAGCTTGGACGGACAGGGAAACTCCTACGAGCAGTACTTC. The translation is CASSLDGQGNSYEQYF. The chain uses TRBV5-1 and TRBJ2-7, and 8 bases in between align with TRBD1. CDR1 and CDR2 are drawn from the germline V gene: SGHRS, YFSETQ. Spanning cysteine to phenylalanine, the CDR3 consists of 16 amino acids. The read is trimmed to its CDR3 DNA, 48 bases read in frame from base 1. Trimming removed 0 bases from V and 0 bases from J; the gene matches leave 5 bases unexplained.